The present entry profiles one T cell receptor (beta chain) with its context. The antigen remains unidentified. The data belong to a study of cytomegalovirus exposure and HLA in healthy donors. At the level of the study: As an earlier analysis found, roughly 170 million T cells yielded approximately 110 million unique TCR beta sequences.

Study outcomes and limitations: Earlier analysis looked at TCR beta V segments, and most were productive about 87% or about 30% of the time. An analysis that came later showed most CMV-associated TCR beta chains appearing HLA-restricted. Sequences of the TCR beta chain were said to predict the HLA-A and HLA-B alleles of most subjects accurately.

This PCR relied on a set of 60 Vbeta primers and 13 Jbeta primers. Profiling relied on immunoSEQ multiplex PCR, and the TCRdb table lists in-frame clones only, not all of them. The sample has around 190,000 clones; around 80% are singletons. Material for sequencing was PBMCs. This receptor was taken from a man under 40 in good health and CMV-seronegative.

The DNA of the CDR3 is TGTGCCAGCAGACCAGGCGGGGTTCATAGCAATCAGCCCCAGCATTTT. This codes for CASRPGGVHSNQPQHF. J is TRBJ1-5 and V is TRBV19; no clear D gene. The V and J ends lost 9 bases and 0 bases respectively, with 18 bases between them. Germline V gene lookup returns CDR1 LNHDA and CDR2 SQIVND (reference sequence). The CDR3 extends over 16 amino acids.